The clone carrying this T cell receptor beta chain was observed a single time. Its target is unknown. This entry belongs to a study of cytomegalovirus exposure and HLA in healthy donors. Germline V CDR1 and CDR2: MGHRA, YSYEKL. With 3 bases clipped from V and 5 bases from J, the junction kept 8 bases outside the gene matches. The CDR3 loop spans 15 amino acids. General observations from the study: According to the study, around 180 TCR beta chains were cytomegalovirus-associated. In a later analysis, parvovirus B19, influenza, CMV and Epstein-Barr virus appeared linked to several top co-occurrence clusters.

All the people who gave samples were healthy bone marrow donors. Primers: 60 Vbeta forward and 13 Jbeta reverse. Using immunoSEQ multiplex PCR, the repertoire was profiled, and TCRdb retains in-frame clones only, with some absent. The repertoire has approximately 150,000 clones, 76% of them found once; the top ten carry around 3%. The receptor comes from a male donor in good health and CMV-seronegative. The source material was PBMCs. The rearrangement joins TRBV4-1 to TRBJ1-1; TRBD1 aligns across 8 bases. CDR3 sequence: CASSHPWTGNTEAFF. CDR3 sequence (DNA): TGCGCCAGCAGCCACCCGTGGACAGGGAATACTGAAGCTTTCTTT.